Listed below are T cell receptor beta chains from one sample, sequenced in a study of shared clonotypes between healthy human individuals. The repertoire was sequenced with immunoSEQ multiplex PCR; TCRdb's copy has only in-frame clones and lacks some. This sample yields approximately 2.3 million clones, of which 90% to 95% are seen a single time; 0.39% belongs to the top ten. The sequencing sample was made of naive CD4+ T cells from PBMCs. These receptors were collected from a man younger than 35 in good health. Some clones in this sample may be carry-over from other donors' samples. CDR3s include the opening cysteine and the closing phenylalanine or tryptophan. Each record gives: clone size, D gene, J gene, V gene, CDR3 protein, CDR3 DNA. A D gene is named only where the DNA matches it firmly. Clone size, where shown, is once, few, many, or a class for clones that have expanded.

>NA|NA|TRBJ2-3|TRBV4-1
CASSQEGGLADTQYF
TGCGCCAGCAGCCAAGAGGGGGGGCTGGCGGATACGCAGTATTTT
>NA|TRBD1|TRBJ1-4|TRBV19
CASSIYRGEEKLFF
TGTGCCAGTAGTATCTACAGGGGGGAGGAAAAACTGTTTTTT
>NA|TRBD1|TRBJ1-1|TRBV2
CASSRQGGNTEAFF
TGTGCCAGCAGCCGACAGGGGGGGAACACTGAAGCTTTCTTT
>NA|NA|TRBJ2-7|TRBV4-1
CASSLDGYEQYF
TGCGCCAGCAGCCTGGACGGATACGAGCAGTACTTC
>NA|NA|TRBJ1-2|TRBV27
CASSLYSGRNPYGYTF
TGTGCCAGCAGTTTATATTCGGGACGGAATCCGTATGGCTACACCTTC
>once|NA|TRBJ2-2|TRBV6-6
CASSYRGANTGELFF
TGTGCCAGCAGTTACAGGGGGGCGAACACCGGGGAGCTGTTTTTT
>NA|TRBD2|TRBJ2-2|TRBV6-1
CASGRSGDTGELFF
TGTGCCAGCGGTCGGAGCGGGGACACCGGGGAGCTGTTTTTT
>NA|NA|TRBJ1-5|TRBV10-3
CAISESWGNQPQHF
TGTGCCATCAGTGAGTCATGGGGAAATCAGCCCCAGCATTTT
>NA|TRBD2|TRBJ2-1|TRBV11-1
CASRRESDYNEQFF
TGTGCCAGCAGGCGGGAGTCTGACTACAATGAGCAGTTCTTC
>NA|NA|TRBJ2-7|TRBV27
CASSLSGWGNYEQYF
TGTGCCAGCAGTTTATCAGGTTGGGGAAACTACGAGCAGTACTTC
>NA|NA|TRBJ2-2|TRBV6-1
CASRQQDRDTGELFF
TGTGCCAGCAGACAACAGGATCGGGACACCGGGGAGCTGTTTTTT
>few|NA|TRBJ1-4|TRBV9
CASSVGATNEKLFF
TGTGCCAGCAGCGTGGGTGCAACTAATGAAAAACTGTTTTTT
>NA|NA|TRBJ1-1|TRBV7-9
CASSSVQGTPGFF
TGTGCCAGCAGCTCCGTACAGGGTACCCCGGGGTTCTTT
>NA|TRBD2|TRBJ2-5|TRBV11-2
CASSHGTSGPVETQYF
TGTGCCAGCAGCCACGGCACTAGCGGGCCTGTGGAGACCCAGTACTTC
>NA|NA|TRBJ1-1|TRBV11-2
CASSRNRVAFF
TGTGCCAGCAGCCGTAACAGGGTAGCTTTCTTT
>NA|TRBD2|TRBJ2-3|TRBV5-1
CASSSWTSGRTTDTQYF
TGCGCCAGCAGCTCTTGGACTAGCGGGAGGACCACAGATACGCAGTATTTT
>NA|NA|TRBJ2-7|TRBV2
CASSVGRIYEQYF
TGTGCCAGCAGTGTTGGGCGGATTTACGAGCAGTACTTC
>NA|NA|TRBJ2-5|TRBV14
CASSLGRDQETQYF
TGTGCCAGCAGCCTAGGAAGGGATCAAGAGACCCAGTACTTC
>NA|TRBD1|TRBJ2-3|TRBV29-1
CSVVRTGGTDTQYF
TGCAGCGTTGTCAGGACAGGCGGCACAGATACGCAGTATTTT
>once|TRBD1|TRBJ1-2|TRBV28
CASSFTAGTGTF
TGTGCCAGCAGTTTTACTGCCGGGACAGGCACCTTC
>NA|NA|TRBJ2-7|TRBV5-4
CASSLGPSLPYEQYF
TGTGCCAGCAGCTTGGGACCCAGTCTGCCCTACGAGCAGTACTTC
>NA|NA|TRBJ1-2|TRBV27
CASSLFTAFGTGPTYGYTF
TGTGCCAGCAGTTTATTTACGGCCTTTGGTACAGGGCCGACCTATGGCTACACCTTC
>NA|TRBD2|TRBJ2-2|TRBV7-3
CASSLRGGANTGELFF
TGTGCCAGCAGCCTCCGCGGGGGGGCGAACACCGGGGAGCTGTTTTTT